These 27 T cell receptor beta chains came from one sample sequenced in a study of blood T cell repertoires in COVID-19. The protocol was immunoSEQ multiplex PCR, while the TCRdb copy is restricted to in-frame clones and leaves out a portion. The profile shows tens of thousands of clones, roughly 84% of them singletons. The sequenced sample consisted of peripheral blood. The source of these receptors is a man between 60 and 70 years old with active COVID-19.

The gene calls are TRBV9 and TRBJ2-7; weak D call: TRBD2 (7 bases). This CDR3 region has 15 residues. V lost 4 bases and J 2 bases, leaving 16 bases between the germline ends. CDR1 and CDR2 from the germline V gene are SGDLS and YYNGEE. CDR3 in amino acids: CASSPAGGATYEQYF. CDR3 in DNA: TGTGCCAGCAGCCCAGCTGGGGGGGCCACCTACGAGCAGTACTTC.

This rearrangement joins TRBV5-1 to TRBJ1-4; tentative D call: TRBD1 (5 bases). The CDR3 totals 14 residues. Germline V gene data show CDR1 as SGHRS and CDR2 as YFSETQ. Trimming pared 5 bases from V and 6 bases from J, leaving 14 bases between. This CDR3 reads CASRNTGGDEKLFF. In DNA form, the CDR3 reads TGCGCCAGCAGAAACACAGGAGGGGATGAAAAACTGTTTTTT.

The gene calls are TRBV30 and TRBJ1-2; 7 bases agree with TRBD1. Germline V gene data show CDR1 as GTSNPN and CDR2 as SVGIG (reference sequence). There are 17 residues in the CDR3. V trimming: 2 bases; J trimming: 0 bases; junction bases outside the gene matches: 12. CDR3 residues: CAWSFTGQKGTNYGYTF. The CDR3, as DNA: TGTGCCTGGAGTTTCACGGGACAGAAGGGGACTAACTATGGCTACACCTTC.

This clone was found a few times. CDR3 in amino acids: CASKGQSYEQYF. The CDR3 DNA reads TGTGCCAGCAAAGGACAGTCCTACGAGCAGTACTTC. The rearrangement uses TRBV2 and TRBJ2-7; tentative D call: TRBD1 (6 bases). CDR3 length: 12 residues. Trimming took off 7 bases at V and 1 base at J, with 8 bases between the two ends. Germline assignment: CDR1 SNHLY and CDR2 FYNNEI.

This clone was seen a few times. The rearrangement uses TRBV12-5 and TRBJ1-5; 8 nucleotides align to TRBD1. V lost 0 bases, J lost 2 bases, and 15 bases stayed unmatched. The CDR3 contains 20 residues. The germline V gene has CDR1 LGHNT and CDR2 FRNRAP. The CDR3 sequence: CASGLVPGQGNLEGNQPQHF. Here the CDR3 DNA reads TGTGCTAGTGGTTTGGTACCCGGACAGGGAAACCTGGAGGGCAATCAGCCCCAGCATTTT.

This clone was detected once. Other nucleotide sequences in the sample specify the same CDR3. The J gene is TRBJ2-2, the V gene TRBV2; 11 nucleotides line up with TRBD1. CDR3 length: 19 residues. The germline gives CDR1 SNHLY, CDR2 FYNNEI. The ends lost 7 bases at V and 4 bases at J; junction bases unmatched: 17. DNA for the CDR3: TGTGCCAGCACCAAAACCGGGGGAGGGACAGGGGGGCTCACCGGGGAGCTGTTTTTT. Protein: CASTKTGGGTGGLTGELFF.

Only one count was recorded for this clone. The chain uses TRBV7-3 and TRBJ2-3, with 8 bases aligning to TRBD1. The CDR3 sequence is 16 residues long. Trimming took 5 bases from V and 1 from J; bases not matched to a gene: 8. Germline values: CDR1 SGHTA, CDR2 FQGTGA. For the CDR3, the DNA is TGTGCCAGCAGCAGACAGGGGTTTTCCGGCACAGATACGCAGTATTTT. It codes for CASSRQGFSGTDTQYF.

This sequence joins TRBV5-1 and TRBJ2-3, with 7 positions matching TRBD2. Germline-derived CDR1 and CDR2 are SGHRS and YFSETQ. Germline trimming cut 0 bases from V and 5 bases from J; bases unmatched to any gene: 6. The CDR3 has 15 amino acids. In DNA, the CDR3 is TGCGCCAGCAGCTTGGCCGCGGGAGCGCTAGATACGCAGTATTTT. It translates to CASSLAAGALDTQYF.

The chain employs TRBV4-2 and TRBJ2-7; 8 bases map to TRBD2. CDR1 is LGHNA and CDR2 is YNFKEQ in the germline V gene. CDR3 length: 18 amino acids. J lost 0 bases, V lost 4 bases, and 14 bases had no gene match. The CDR3 protein is CASSPRSVAGGSSYEQYF. The CDR3 bases are TGTGCCAGCAGCCCCCGGTCTGTGGCGGGGGGCAGCTCCTACGAGCAGTACTTC.

This chain joins TRBV12-3 or TRBV12-4 and TRBJ2-3; 7 nucleotides agree with TRBD2. This CDR3 has 13 amino acids. V dropped 7 bases and J dropped 5; count of bases not matched to a gene: 6. The CDR3 DNA sequence: TGTGCCAGCACCAGCGGGGCCGTAGATACGCAGTATTTT. Its translation is CASTSGAVDTQYF.

This clone was counted only a few times. This chain uses TRBV5-1 with TRBJ2-3, with 7 nucleotides matching TRBD1. Trimming took 1 base from V and 1 from J; bases not matched to a gene: 3. CDR1 SGHRS and CDR2 YFSETQ come from the germline V gene. This CDR3 spans 15 amino acids. The DNA for the CDR3 is TGCGCCAGCAGCTTGTCGGGACAGCGCACAGATACGCAGTATTTT. Translated: CASSLSGQRTDTQYF.

This clone appeared a single time. The chain combines TRBV11-2 with TRBJ1-1; a weak D match, TRBD1 (5 bases). The V and J ends lost 6 bases and 4 bases respectively, with 15 bases between them. Germline CDR1 SGHAT, CDR2 FQNNGV. The CDR3 contains 14 residues. The CDR3 sequence is CASSSPGRGTEAFF. CDR3 DNA: TGTGCCAGCAGTTCCCCAGGGAGGGGCACTGAAGCTTTCTTT.

The chain employs TRBV7-9 and TRBJ2-7; 8 bases are a match to TRBD2. The CDR3 has 14 residues. CDR1 and CDR2 (germline): SEHNR, FQNEAQ (reference sequence). Germline trimming cut 4 bases from V and 4 bases from J; bases unmatched to any gene: 6. In nucleotides, the CDR3 is TGTGCCAGCAGCTCTACGGGGGGGACGTACGAGCAGTACTTC. This gives the protein CASSSTGGTYEQYF.

This chain joins TRBV11-2 and TRBJ2-7; a possible D gene is TRBD1 (5 bases). Germline V gene sequence: CDR1 SGHAT, CDR2 FQNNGV. The CDR3 loop spans 11 amino acids. Trimming pared 5 bases from V and 4 bases from J, leaving 6 bases between. CDR3 coding DNA: TGTGCCAGCAGCCCAGGGTACGAGCAGTACTTC. Amino acids: CASSPGYEQYF.

V usage is TRBV6-5 and J usage is TRBJ2-2; D remains ambiguous. Trimming left V 0 bases short and J 5 bases short, with 10 bases between. The CDR3 covers 15 residues. From germline, CDR1 is MNHEY and CDR2 SVGAGI. The CDR3 protein is CASSYSSQNTGELFF. The CDR3, as DNA: TGTGCCAGCAGTTACTCGTCACAGAATACCGGGGAGCTGTTTTTT.

The chain couples TRBV9 to TRBJ2-5; 8 bases fit TRBD2. The trim removed 4 bases at V and 5 bases at J, leaving 13 bases unmatched. Looked up from germline, CDR1 is SGDLS and CDR2 is YYNGEE. The CDR3 is made up of 16 amino acids. Here the CDR3 DNA reads TGTGCCAGCAGCCCCCGGGAAGCGGGAGTGTGGGAGACCCAGTACTTC. Amino acids: CASSPREAGVWETQYF.

The V call is TRBV4-1, the J call TRBJ2-7; 8 bases match TRBD2. The CDR3 runs 14 residues. Germline CDR1 MGHRA, CDR2 YSYEKL. V shed 1 base and J 2 bases; nucleotides not matched to a gene: 1. The CDR3 DNA reads TGCGCCAGCAGCCAAGCGGGGGGGACCTACGAGCAGTACTTC. Translation gives CASSQAGGTYEQYF.

The chain recombines TRBV7-2 with TRBJ2-5; TRBD1 agrees at 9 bases. The CDR3 covers 13 residues. J gave up 4 bases and V 6 bases, and 3 bases lay outside the gene matches. Per the germline V gene, CDR1 is SGHTA and CDR2 is FQGNSA. The CDR3 region has the DNA TGTGCCAGCAGTCAGACAGGGGGAGAGACCCAGTACTTC. This codes for CASSQTGGETQYF.

The chain couples TRBV6-4 to TRBJ2-2; possibly TRBD1 for D (6 bases). This CDR3 spans 15 amino acids. V was trimmed by 2 bases and J by 3 bases, leaving 10 bases between them. Looked up from germline, CDR1 is MRHNA and CDR2 is SNTAGT. The CDR3 sequence: CASSDGRGDTGELFF. The CDR3 DNA sequence: TGTGCCAGCAGTGACGGCAGGGGAGACACCGGGGAGCTGTTTTTT.

The genes are TRBV24-1 and TRBJ2-7; TRBD1 agrees at 9 bases. This CDR3 has 16 amino acids. Losses at the gene ends were 4 bases for V and 3 bases for J; bases not matched to a gene: 9. Germline CDR1 is KGHDR and CDR2 is SFDVKD. The CDR3 DNA sequence: TGTGCCACCAGTGACCCGGACAGGGGTTATTACTACGAGCAGTACTTC. The encoded protein is CATSDPDRGYYYEQYF.

This clone was seen a few times. The chain uses TRBV27 and TRBJ2-3; 7 nucleotides agree with TRBD2. From germline, CDR1 is MNHEY and CDR2 SMNVEV (reference sequence). The CDR3 totals 15 residues. V lost 6 bases to trimming and J lost 2 bases; unmatched junction nucleotides: 8. The chain's CDR3 is CASSPLGRDTDTQYF. For the CDR3, the DNA is TGTGCCAGCAGCCCCTTGGGGAGGGACACAGATACGCAGTATTTT.

The genes are TRBV11-2 and TRBJ2-7; unclear D gene. This CDR3 has 14 amino acids. CDR1 is SGHAT and CDR2 is FQNNGV in the germline V gene. V was pared by 1 base and J by 6 bases, with 13 bases between. This CDR3 reads CASSLGSVVGEQYF. CDR3 DNA sequence: TGTGCCAGCAGCTTAGGTTCGGTGGTCGGCGAGCAGTACTTC.

This clone was seen once. The J gene is TRBJ2-2, the V gene TRBV9; 8 bases are shared with TRBD2. This CDR3 has 16 residues. V dropped 0 bases and J dropped 4; count of bases not matched to a gene: 5. Germline-derived CDR1 and CDR2 are SGDLS and YYNGEE. The CDR3 spells CASSVAPGGGTGELFF. DNA of the CDR3: TGTGCCAGCAGCGTAGCACCCGGGGGGGGCACCGGGGAGCTGTTTTTT.

V is TRBV6-6 and J is TRBJ2-1, with D hard to call. Per the germline V gene, CDR1 is MNHNY and CDR2 is SVGAGI (reference sequence). The CDR3 runs 12 residues. V was shortened by 5 bases and J by 9 bases, with 11 bases between the two germline ends. CDR3 region: CASSPTPIEQFF. CDR3 DNA sequence: TGTGCCAGCAGTCCTACCCCGATTGAGCAGTTCTTC.

This chain joins TRBV6-2 or TRBV6-3 and TRBJ1-2; tentative D call: TRBD1 (6 bases). Deletions cut 0 bases from V and 6 bases from J, with 14 bases between. The CDR3 has 15 residues. Per germline, CDR1 MNHEY and CDR2 SVGEGT. The CDR3 nucleotides are TGTGCCAGCAGTTACTCACCAGGGGATATTAATGGCTACACCTTC. Protein: CASSYSPGDINGYTF.

This clone appeared a few times. This rearrangement joins TRBV27 to TRBJ2-7; D not resolved. This CDR3 has 15 amino acids. Germline V CDR1 and CDR2: MNHEY, SMNVEV (reference sequence). V gave up 2 bases and J gave up 0 bases, with 11 bases separating them. The CDR3 spells CASSLREASSYEQYF. The CDR3 bases are TGTGCCAGCAGTTTACGCGAGGCGTCCTCCTACGAGCAGTACTTC.

V gene TRBV7-6 combines with J gene TRBJ2-7; the match to TRBD2 covers 8 bases. The V gene's germline CDR1 is SGHVS and CDR2 FNYEAQ. With V trimmed by 0 bases and J by 3 bases, 4 bases remained unmatched. This CDR3 contains 15 residues. For the CDR3, the DNA is TGTGCCAGCAGCTTAGCGTACGGGGGGGGCTACGAGCAGTACTTC. This sequence encodes CASSLAYGGGYEQYF.